This T cell receptor beta chain is from a study of shared clonotypes between healthy human individuals. Study information: The study enrolled a couple of women and a few men aged 18 to 49. Per-donor plates numbered three CD4 naive, three CD4 memory, two CD8 naive and one CD8 memory.

On this clone itself: Antigen unknown.

Method: immunoSEQ multiplex PCR; TCRdb's copy keeps in-frame clones and lacks some. The data hold approximately 1.5 million clones, with under 99% observed a single time. The CDR3 has 17 residues. The germline CDR1 and CDR2 sequences are SGHAT and FQNNGV. With V trimmed by 1 base and J by 3 bases, 9 bases remained unmatched. Study results and caveats: Generation probabilities were higher for clonotypes shared across all four sorted-subset donors than for unshared ones.

The chain is built from TRBV11-2 and TRBJ1-5; TRBD1 matches 7 bases. Sequenced material: naive CD4+ T cells sorted from blood. As to subset: CD45RA+ positively selected. This TCR was recovered from a man in his thirties or forties in good health. CDR3: CASSLARQGIDNQPQHF. The DNA for the CDR3 is TGTGCCAGCAGCTTAGCCCGACAGGGCATCGACAATCAGCCCCAGCATTTT.